These 7 T cell receptor beta chains were sequenced from one sample in a study of blood T cells in healthy people across ages. Together with a sample-barcoded 5' primer, a J-beta primer mix was included in a second PCR lasting about 6 to 11 cycles. TCRdb reprocessed the 5' RACE reads via MiXCR and lists one record per CDR3 protein. The top ten clones hold 18% of a sample with about 1 million distinct CDR3 sequences, 45% of them seen once. The source material was blood. The receptors originated from a woman in her sixties in good health.

This clonotype was found a few times. The rearrangement joins TRBV5-1 to TRBJ1-5, with 10 bases lining up with TRBD1. V was pared by 0 bases and J by 7 bases, with 7 bases of the junction left unmatched. CDR1 and CDR2 from the germline V gene are SGHRS and YFSETQ. This CDR3 has 16 amino acids. This CDR3 is CASSLGGQGLNQPQHF. CDR3 nucleotides: TGCGCCAGCAGCTTGGGGGGACAGGGGTTAAACCAGCCCCAGCATTTT.

This clonotype was recorded a few times. The CDR3 is CASTNGQGNAYGYTF. CDR3 DNA: TGCGCCAGCACCAACGGGCAGGGGAATGCCTATGGCTACACCTTC. The chain carries TRBV4-1 and TRBJ1-2; weak D call: TRBD1 (6 bases). V dropped 7 bases and J dropped 4 bases, with 19 bases sitting between them. Germline loops: CDR1 MGHRA, CDR2 YSYEKL. The CDR3 totals 15 residues.

This clonotype was counted only a few times. The rearrangement links TRBV5-1 to TRBJ2-5, with TRBD1 matching over 8 bases. The J call may be in error: the DNA end matches TRBJ2-7 better. Germline CDR1 SGHRS, CDR2 YFSETQ. The CDR3 runs 14 residues. The DNA for the CDR3 is TGCGCCAGCAGGCCAGGGGGCGGTTTAGACGAGCAGTACTTC. Translating it yields CASRPGGGLDEQYF.

Here the CDR3 DNA reads TGTGCCAGCAGCAACGGGGTCTCCTACGAGCAGTACTTC. Protein product: CASSNGVSYEQYF. V and J are TRBV9 and TRBJ2-7, with a tentative D call TRBD2 (5 bases). Trimming shortened V by 4 bases and J by 0 bases, and 8 bases separated the two germline ends. The CDR3 length is 13 residues. Per the germline V gene, CDR1 is SGDLS and CDR2 is YYNGEE.

This clonotype was counted only a few times. In nucleotides, the CDR3 is TGTGCCAGCAGCAACCTGGATGAGTGGACTGAAGCTTTCTTT. It yields the protein CASSNLDEWTEAFF. This chain links TRBV7-9 with TRBJ1-1; no definite D call. Germline V gene lookup returns CDR1 SEHNR and CDR2 FQNEAQ (reference sequence). The CDR3 covers 14 residues. V shed 5 bases and J shed 5 bases, with 15 bases lying between them.

CDR3 coding DNA: TGCGCCAGCAGTGAACGGACAGGGGTTTACAATGAGCAGTACTTC. This sequence encodes CASSERTGVYNEQYF. J is TRBJ2-7 and V is TRBV10-2, with 9 bases matching TRBD1. This CDR3 region has 15 residues. The germline V gene has CDR1 WSHSY and CDR2 SAAADI. Unmatched junction bases numbered 10, after V lost 3 bases and J lost 7 bases.

This rearrangement joins TRBV20-1 to TRBJ2-6; D gene uncertain. Germline-derived CDR1 and CDR2 are DFQATT and SNEGSKA (reference sequence). V was pared by 5 bases and J by 0 bases, with 8 bases between. The CDR3 has 14 amino acids. CDR3 sequence reads: CSARMSSGANVLTF. CDR3 DNA: TGCAGTGCTCGGATGAGCTCTGGGGCCAACGTCCTGACTTTC.